Each of the 10 T cell receptor beta chains below was sequenced from the same sample in a study of early T cells in non-severe SARS-CoV-2 infection. One entry per CDR3 protein results from TCRdb running MiXCR on the 5' RACE reads. This sample yields approximately 70,000 distinct CDR3 sequences, of which around 11% are seen a single time; 2.5% to 3% belongs to the top ten. This sample comprised whole blood, obtained at baseline. These receptors were taken from an adult who was a healthcare worker with PCR-confirmed SARS-CoV-2 infection or an uninfected control (not recorded which).

This chain connects TRBV7-2 to TRBJ1-5; D remains unclear. Germline CDR1 reads SGHTA; CDR2 reads FQGNSA. Trimming removed 2 bases from V and 9 bases from J, with 8 bases in between. This CDR3 spans 12 amino acids. The CDR3 region has the DNA TGTGCCAGCAGCTTATGGCCGGGGCCCCAGCATTTT. This sequence encodes CASSLWPGPQHF.

In its sample, this clonotype was seen a few times. This chain uses TRBV11-2 with TRBJ2-5; no firm D call. Trimming removed 3 bases from V and 4 bases from J, with 12 bases in between. Germline V CDR1 and CDR2: SGHAT, FQNNGV. This CDR3 region has 14 residues. In DNA, the CDR3 is TGTGCCAGCAGCTTCGATAACGTGCGAGAGACCCAGTACTTC. Encoded protein: CASSFDNVRETQYF.

The chain is built from TRBV12-3 or TRBV12-4 and TRBJ1-3; 8 nucleotides agree with TRBD1. The CDR3 runs 19 residues. The V segment lost 5 bases and the J segment 0 bases; nucleotides outside the gene matches: 15. In DNA form, the CDR3 reads TGTGCCAGCAGTCTATCCGGGACAGGCCTAACGAGCTCTGGAAACACCATATATTTT. Its translation: CASSLSGTGLTSSGNTIYF.

This clonotype was detected ten times or more. The rearrangement links TRBV2 to TRBJ1-1, with TRBD1 matching 9 bases. V lost 6 bases to trimming and J lost 8 bases; unmatched junction nucleotides: 4. Germline values: CDR1 SNHLY, CDR2 FYNNEI. The CDR3 length is 12 residues. The CDR3 protein is CASSAGTGEAFF. The CDR3 nucleotides read TGTGCCAGCAGCGCCGGGACAGGGGAAGCTTTCTTT.

This sequence joins TRBV7-2 and TRBJ2-1, with 7 bases lining up with TRBD1. The germline V gene has CDR1 SGHTA and CDR2 FQGNSA. This CDR3 is 14 amino acids long. J gave up 6 bases and V 5 bases, and 7 bases lay outside the gene matches. The CDR3 region is CASSMPDRANEQFF. Here the CDR3 DNA reads TGTGCCAGCAGCATGCCAGACAGGGCCAATGAGCAGTTCTTC. The variable domain in full, with the rest retrieved from reference TRBV7-2 and TRBJ2-1, is GAGVSQSPSNKVTEKGKDVELRCDPISGHTALYWYRQSLGQGLEFLIYFQGNSAPDKSGLPSDRFSAERTGGSVSTLTIQRTQQEDSAVYLCASSMPDRANEQFFGPGTRLTVL.

This rearrangement joins TRBV3-1 to TRBJ1-1; unclear D gene. V shed 1 base and J shed 1 base, with 4 bases lying between them. Germline lookup yields CDR1 LGHDT and CDR2 YNNKEL (reference sequence). This CDR3 is built from 13 residues. The CDR3 is CASSQVRNTEAFF. DNA of the CDR3: TGTGCCAGCAGCCAAGTCAGGAACACTGAAGCTTTCTTT.

This clonotype turned up a few times. This chain uses TRBV7-8 with TRBJ2-5; no definite D call. V lost 0 bases, J lost 2 bases, and 19 bases lay in between. Germline V gives CDR1 SGHVS, CDR2 FQNEAQ. CDR3 length equals 18 residues. The CDR3: CASSLAPSQMTPQETQYF. As DNA, the CDR3 is TGTGCCAGCAGCTTAGCGCCCAGCCAGATGACTCCGCAAGAGACCCAGTACTTC.

This clonotype was detected a few times. The CDR3 loop reads CASSDGGPTEAFF. The CDR3 region has the DNA TGTGCCAGCAGTGATGGGGGGCCGACTGAAGCTTTCTTT. The V call is TRBV6-4, the J call TRBJ1-1; D is perhaps TRBD1 (6 bases). Between the trimmed V and J ends, which lost 3 bases and 5 bases, there was a span of 10 bases. The CDR3 has 13 residues. Germline CDR1 is MRHNA and CDR2 is SNTAGT.

There are many counts of this clonotype. The rearrangement uses TRBV29-1 and TRBJ1-1; D unclear. The CDR3 spans 13 residues. Deletions cut 5 bases from V and 1 base from J, with 11 bases between. CDR1 is SQVTM, CDR2 ANQGSEA, per germline. DNA of the CDR3: TGCAGCGTTTGGGGATGGGGGAACACTGAAGCTTTCTTT. Translated: CSVWGWGNTEAFF. Supplemented by reference TRBV29-1 and TRBJ1-1, the full variable domain reads SAVISQKPSRDICQRGTSLTIQCQVDSQVTMMFWYRQQPGQSLTLIATANQGSEATYESGFVIDKFPISRPNLTFSTLTVSNMSPEDSSIYLCSVWGWGNTEAFFGQGTRLTVV.

This clonotype was counted only a few times. The J gene is TRBJ2-1, the V gene TRBV5-5; 7 positions match TRBD1. The V and J ends lost 4 bases and 4 bases, in that order; junction bases with no gene match: 2. Germline-derived CDR1 and CDR2 are SGHKS and YYEKEE (reference sequence). The CDR3 sequence is 13 residues long. The CDR3 sequence is CASSRDSYNEQFF. The DNA for the CDR3 is TGTGCCAGCAGCCGGGACAGTTACAATGAGCAGTTCTTC.